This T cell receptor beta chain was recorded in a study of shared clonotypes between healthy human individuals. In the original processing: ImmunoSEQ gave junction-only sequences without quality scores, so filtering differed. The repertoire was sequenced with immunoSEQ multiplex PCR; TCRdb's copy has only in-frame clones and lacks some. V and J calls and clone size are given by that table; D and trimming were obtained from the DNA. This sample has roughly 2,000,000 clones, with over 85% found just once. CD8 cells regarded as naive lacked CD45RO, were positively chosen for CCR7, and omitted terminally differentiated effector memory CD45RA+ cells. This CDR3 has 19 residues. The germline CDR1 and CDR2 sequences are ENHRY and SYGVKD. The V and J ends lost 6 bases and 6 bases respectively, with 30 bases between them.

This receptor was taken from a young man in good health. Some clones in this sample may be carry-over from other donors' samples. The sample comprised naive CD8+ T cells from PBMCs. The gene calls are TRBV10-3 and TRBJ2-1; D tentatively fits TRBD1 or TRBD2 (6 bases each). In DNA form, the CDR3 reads TGTGCCATCAGCCAGGACAGCGGGCCCCTTATTTACGATCCCAATGAGCAGTTCTTC. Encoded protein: CAISQDSGPLIYDPNEQFF.